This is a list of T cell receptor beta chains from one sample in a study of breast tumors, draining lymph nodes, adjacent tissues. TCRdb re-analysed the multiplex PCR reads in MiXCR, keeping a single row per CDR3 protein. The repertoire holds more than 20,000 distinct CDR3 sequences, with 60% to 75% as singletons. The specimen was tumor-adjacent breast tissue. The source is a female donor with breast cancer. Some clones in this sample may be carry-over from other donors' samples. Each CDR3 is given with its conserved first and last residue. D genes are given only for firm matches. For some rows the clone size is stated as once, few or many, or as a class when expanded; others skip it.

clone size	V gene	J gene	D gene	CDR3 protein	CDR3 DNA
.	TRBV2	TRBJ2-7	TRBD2	CASIWREAAYEQYF	TGTGCCAGCATTTGGCGGGAGGCAGCCTACGAGCAGTACTTC
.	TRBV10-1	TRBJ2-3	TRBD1	CASSTGTGITDTQYF	TGCGCCAGCAGTACTGGGACAGGGATCACAGATACGCAGTATTTT
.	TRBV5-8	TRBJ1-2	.	CASSLGTVNYGYTF	TGTGCCAGCAGCTTGGGAACGGTGAACTATGGCTACACCTTC
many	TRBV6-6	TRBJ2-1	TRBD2	CASSYSRKTSGGLVEQFF	TGTGCCAGCAGTTACTCGAGGAAGACTAGCGGGGGTTTGGTTGAGCAGTTCTTC
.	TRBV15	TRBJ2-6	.	CATSREGGSGANVLTF	TGTGCCACCAGCAGAGAAGGGGGCTCTGGGGCCAACGTCCTGACTTTC
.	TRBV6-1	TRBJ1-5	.	CASSVSAGVGVNQPQHF	TGTGCCAGCAGTGTCTCCGCAGGGGTGGGGGTTAATCAGCCCCAGCATTTT
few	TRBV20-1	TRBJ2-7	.	CSARDEDKGTWEQYF	TGCAGTGCTAGAGACGAGGACAAGGGGACGTGGGAGCAGTACTTC
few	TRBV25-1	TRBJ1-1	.	CASSDGGGSGAEAFF	TGTGCCAGCAGTGACGGGGGGGGATCGGGCGCTGAAGCTTTCTTT
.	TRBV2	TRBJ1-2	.	CASSVDSGVYGYTF	TGTGCCAGCAGCGTGGACAGCGGCGTTTATGGCTACACCTTC
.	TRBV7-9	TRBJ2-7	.	CASSATTSTPGEQYF	TGTGCCAGCAGCGCTACTACCTCAACCCCTGGCGAGCAGTACTTC
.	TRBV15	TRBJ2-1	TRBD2	CATSREGLAGLDNEQFF	TGTGCCACCAGCAGGGAAGGACTAGCGGGACTAGACAATGAGCAGTTCTTC
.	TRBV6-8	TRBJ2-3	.	CASIQGHTDTQYF	TGTGCCAGCATACAGGGCCACACGGATACGCAGTATTTT
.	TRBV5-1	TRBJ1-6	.	CASSLILGSPLHF	TGCGCCAGCAGCTTGATTCTTGGTTCACCCCTCCACTTT
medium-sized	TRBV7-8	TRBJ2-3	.	CASSLKLGATDTQYF	TGTGCCAGCAGCTTAAAACTAGGCGCAACAGATACGCAGTATTTT
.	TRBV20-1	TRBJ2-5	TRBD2	CSAALAEETQYF	TGCAGTGCTGCCCTAGCGGAAGAGACCCAGTACTTC